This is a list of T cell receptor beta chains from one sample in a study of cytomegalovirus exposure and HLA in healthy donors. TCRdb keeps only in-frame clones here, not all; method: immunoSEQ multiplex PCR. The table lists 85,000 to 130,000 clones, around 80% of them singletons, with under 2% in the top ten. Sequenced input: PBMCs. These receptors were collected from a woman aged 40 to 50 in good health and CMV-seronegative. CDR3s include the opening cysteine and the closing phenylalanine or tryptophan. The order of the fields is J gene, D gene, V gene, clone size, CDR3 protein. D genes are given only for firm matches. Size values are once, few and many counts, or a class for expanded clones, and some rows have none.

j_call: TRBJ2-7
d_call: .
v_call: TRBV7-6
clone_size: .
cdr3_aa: CASSPGAPPYEQYF

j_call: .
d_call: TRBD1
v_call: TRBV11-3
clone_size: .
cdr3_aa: CASSSDGTGVNRANEQYF

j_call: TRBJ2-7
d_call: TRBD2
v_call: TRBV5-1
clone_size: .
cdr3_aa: CASSLGVFGPLAGGWSMYF

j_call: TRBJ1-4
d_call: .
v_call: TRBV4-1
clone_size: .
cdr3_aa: CASSEFELANEKLFF

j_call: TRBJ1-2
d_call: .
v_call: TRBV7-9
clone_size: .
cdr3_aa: CASSPIDYGYTF

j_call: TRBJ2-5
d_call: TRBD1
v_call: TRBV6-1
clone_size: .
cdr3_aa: CASRNRGIETQYF

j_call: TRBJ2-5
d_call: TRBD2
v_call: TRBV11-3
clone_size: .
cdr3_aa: CASSPGGPRETQYF

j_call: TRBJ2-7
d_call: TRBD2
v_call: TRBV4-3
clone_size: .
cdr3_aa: CASSQGTSGRYEQYF

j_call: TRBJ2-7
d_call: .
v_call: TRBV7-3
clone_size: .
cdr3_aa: CASSPAIDTGQNKQYF

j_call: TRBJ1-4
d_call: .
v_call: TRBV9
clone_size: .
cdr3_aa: CASSVSGSSGEKLFF

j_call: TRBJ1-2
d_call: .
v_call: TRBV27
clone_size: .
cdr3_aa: CASSLAAGDGYTF

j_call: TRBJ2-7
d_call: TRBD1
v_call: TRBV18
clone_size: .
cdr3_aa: CASSGQGRYEQYF

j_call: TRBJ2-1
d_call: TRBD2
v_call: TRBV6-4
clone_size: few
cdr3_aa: CASSDSPFLNGRAYNEQFF

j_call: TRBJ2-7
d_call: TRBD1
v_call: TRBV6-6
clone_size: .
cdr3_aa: CASTHTETGFTYEQYF

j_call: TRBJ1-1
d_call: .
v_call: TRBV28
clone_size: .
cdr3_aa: CATRAAEAFF

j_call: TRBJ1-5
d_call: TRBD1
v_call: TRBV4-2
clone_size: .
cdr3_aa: CASSQGGQVDQPQHF

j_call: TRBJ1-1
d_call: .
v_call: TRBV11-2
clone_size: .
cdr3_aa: CASSLAWGRTEAFF

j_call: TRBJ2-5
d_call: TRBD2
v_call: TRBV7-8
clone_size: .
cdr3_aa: CASSLANGGGETQYF

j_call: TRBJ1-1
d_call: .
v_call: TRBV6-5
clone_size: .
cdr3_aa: CASSSSTEAFF

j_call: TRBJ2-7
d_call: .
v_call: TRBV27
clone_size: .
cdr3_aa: CASRRGGRIPYEQYF

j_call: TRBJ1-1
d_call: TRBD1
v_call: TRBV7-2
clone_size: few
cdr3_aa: CASSPGQGRNTEAFF

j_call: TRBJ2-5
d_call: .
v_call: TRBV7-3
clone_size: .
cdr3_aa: CASSPRGQETQYF

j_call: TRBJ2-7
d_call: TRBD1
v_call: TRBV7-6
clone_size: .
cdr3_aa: CASSRSGQAYEQYF

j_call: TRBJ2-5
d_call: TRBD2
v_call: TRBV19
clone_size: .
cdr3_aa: CASSKTGLVVTETQYF

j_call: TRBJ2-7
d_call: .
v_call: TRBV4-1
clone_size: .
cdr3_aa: CASSQESGPVWEQYF

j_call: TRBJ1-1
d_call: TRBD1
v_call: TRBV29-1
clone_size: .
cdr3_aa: CSAIQGGLGTEAFF

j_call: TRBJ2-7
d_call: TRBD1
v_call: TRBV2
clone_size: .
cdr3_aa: CASSVRDSSYEQYF

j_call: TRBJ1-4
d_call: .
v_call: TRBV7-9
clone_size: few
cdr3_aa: CASSFDLGPTNEKLFF

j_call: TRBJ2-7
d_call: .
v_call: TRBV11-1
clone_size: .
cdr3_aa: CASSLGPAWSSYEQYF

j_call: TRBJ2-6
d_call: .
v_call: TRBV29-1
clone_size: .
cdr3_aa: CSVSEGGANVLTF

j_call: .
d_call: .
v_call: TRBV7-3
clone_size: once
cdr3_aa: CASSSLTVYEQYF

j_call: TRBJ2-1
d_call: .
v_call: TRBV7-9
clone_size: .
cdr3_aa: CASSFLSAGQEQFF

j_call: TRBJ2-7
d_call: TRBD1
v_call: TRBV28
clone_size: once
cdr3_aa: CASGVPGQRPYEQYF

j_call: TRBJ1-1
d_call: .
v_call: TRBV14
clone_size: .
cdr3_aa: CASSQLIGPEAFF

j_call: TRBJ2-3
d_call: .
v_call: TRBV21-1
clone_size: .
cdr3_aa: CASSIRQGLLKRDTQYF